The clone carrying this T cell receptor (beta chain) was seen only a few times. The data belong to a study of T cells in Graves' hyperthyroidism and ophthalmopathy. Regions amplified from RNA transcripts were the TCR beta CDR3 regions. The HTBI set primed first-round TCR CDR3 RT-PCR. TCRdb itself ran the multiplex PCR reads through MiXCR, one entry per CDR3 protein. The sample has some 300,000 distinct CDR3 sequences, around 19% seen once. Each person with ophthalmopathy scored at least 3 on the Clinical Activity Score, reached NOSPECS grade 4 or higher, and had been ill under 3 months. Material for sequencing was blood. The sequence was collected from a man aged 50 to 60 with Graves' ophthalmopathy.

For the CDR3, the DNA is TGCAGTGCTAGAGATCCTTGGGGGAATCCTGAAGCTTTCTTT. Its protein is CSARDPWGNPEAFF. V usage is TRBV20-1 and J usage is TRBJ1-1, with D perhaps TRBD1 (5 bases). This CDR3 contains 14 residues. V gave up 0 bases and J gave up 6 bases, with 14 bases separating them. The germline V gene encodes CDR1 DFQATT and CDR2 SNEGSKA (reference sequence).